This entry is about one T cell receptor (beta chain). As handled by the study authors: For nucleated cells, counts were estimated from reference gene primer amplification. TCRdb keeps only in-frame clones here, not all; method: immunoSEQ multiplex PCR. V, J and clone size are those of that table, while D and trimming were read from the DNA. The repertoire holds under 250,000 clones, 84% seen once, with 1.5% to 1.7% in the top ten. The CDR3 runs to 14 residues. CDR1 MNHEY and CDR2 SMNVEV come from the germline V gene (reference sequence). V lost 6 bases to trimming and J lost 2 bases, with 14 bases between them. This record comes from a study of blood T cell repertoires in COVID-19. The wider study: COVID-19 samples from acute and convalescent phases originated in the United States, Italy and Spain. In each case, the material was cDNA or gDNA derived from T cells, B-cell-depleted T cells, or PBMCs.

The source of this sequence is a woman between 40 and 55 years old who had recovered from COVID-19. Material: peripheral blood. This chain links TRBV27 with TRBJ2-7; D gene unclear. The CDR3 spells CASRARPGAYEQYF. Written as DNA, the CDR3 is TGTGCCAGCAGGGCGCGGCCGGGTGCCTACGAGCAGTACTTC.